This is a list of T cell receptor beta chains from one sample in a study of CD8 T cell repertoires and HIV-1 epitope variants. Assay: immunoSEQ multiplex PCR; the TCRdb copy retains only in-frame clones and omits some. This sample has 6,000 or so clones; about 60% occur once, and the top ten carry under 50%. These TCRs are of unknown antigen specificity. The sequencing input was cultured CD8+ T cells derived from PBMCs. These TCRs come from a male donor with HIV. The CDR3 runs from the conserved cysteine through the conserved F or W. The order of the fields is D gene, V gene, CDR3 length, J gene, clone size, CDR3 DNA, CDR3 protein. A D gene is named only where the DNA matches it firmly. The size of a clone is reported for some rows only, either as once, few or many, or as a class for expanded clones.

TRBD1	TRBV11-3	14	TRBJ1-1	once	TGTGCCAGCAGCTTATCAGGGGGGATTAAGGAAGCTTTCTTT	CASSLSGGIKEAFF
TRBD1	TRBV4-3	13	TRBJ2-1	-	TGCGCCAGCAGCCAGGACAGGGTCAATGAGCAGTTCTTC	CASSQDRVNEQFF
-	TRBV30	15	TRBJ2-1	once	TGTGCCTGGAGTGAGAGTATTAGCTCCTACAATGAGCAGTTCTTC	CAWSESISSYNEQFF
TRBD2	TRBV27	15	TRBJ2-3	-	TGTGCCAGCAGTCCCAGCGGGGGGGCCGCCGATACGCAGTATTTT	CASSPSGGAADTQYF
-	TRBV5-6	12	TRBJ1-1	-	TGTGCCAGCAGCTTCGGGAACACTGAAGCTTTCTTT	CASSFGNTEAFF
TRBD1	TRBV6-5	16	TRBJ1-1	-	TGTGCCAGCAGTTACGAACTCCGGGACAGCTACACTGAAGCTTTCTTT	CASSYELRDSYTEAFF
-	TRBV11-2	12	TRBJ2-1	-	TGTGCCAGCAGCCCGACGGGGAATGAGCAGTTCTTC	CASSPTGNEQFF
-	TRBV19	15	TRBJ1-1	medium-sized	TGTGCCACTTCGGGAAGTACGACGTCCGATACTGAAGCTTTCTTT	CATSGSTTSDTEAFF
-	TRBV4-2	14	TRBJ2-7	medium-sized	TGTGCCAGCAGCCCTACAGGCGGGCGGGACGAGCAGTACTTC	CASSPTGGRDEQYF
-	TRBV5-6	16	TRBJ1-2	few	TGTGCCAGCAGCTTGTACCCCCAGGATATTAACTATGGCTACACCTTC	CASSLYPQDINYGYTF
-	TRBV28	13	TRBJ2-1	-	TGTGCCAGCAGTTTATTCGCGAACAATGAGCAGTTCTTC	CASSLFANNEQFF
TRBD1	TRBV4-3	14	TRBJ2-7	few	TGCGCCAGCAGCCCAAAAGGACAGGGGGACGAGCAGTACTTC	CASSPKGQGDEQYF
TRBD1	TRBV10-2	16	TRBJ1-3	-	TGCGCCAGATTCGACTTCGACAGGGTGGGGGGAAACACCATATATTTT	CARFDFDRVGGNTIYF
-	TRBV9	15	TRBJ2-7	-	TGTGCCAGCAGCGTCTCTGGCAGTCTATCCTACGAGCAGTACTTC	CASSVSGSLSYEQYF
TRBD2	TRBV27	12	TRBJ2-1	once	TGTGCGACTAGCGGGTTTTACAATGAGCAGTTCTTC	CATSGFYNEQFF
-	TRBV5-6	11	TRBJ2-7	few	TGTGCCAGCAGCTCAGGGGTCGAGCAGTACTTC	CASSSGVEQYF
TRBD1	TRBV5-4	17	TRBJ1-6	few	TGTGCCAGCAGCGCCGGGACAGGGGTTTCCTATAATTCACCCCTCCACTTT	CASSAGTGVSYNSPLHF